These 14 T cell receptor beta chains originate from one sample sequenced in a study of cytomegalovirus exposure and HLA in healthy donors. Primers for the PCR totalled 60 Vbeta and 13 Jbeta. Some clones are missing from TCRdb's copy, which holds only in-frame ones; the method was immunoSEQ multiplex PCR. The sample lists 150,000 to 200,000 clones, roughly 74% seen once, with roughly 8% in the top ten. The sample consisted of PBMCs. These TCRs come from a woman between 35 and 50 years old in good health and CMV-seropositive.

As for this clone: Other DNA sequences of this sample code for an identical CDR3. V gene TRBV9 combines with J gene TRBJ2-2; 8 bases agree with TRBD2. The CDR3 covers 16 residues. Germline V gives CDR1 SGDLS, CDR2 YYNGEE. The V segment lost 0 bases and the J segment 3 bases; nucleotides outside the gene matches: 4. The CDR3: CASSVAGGPDTGELFF. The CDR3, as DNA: TGTGCCAGCAGCGTAGCGGGAGGGCCGGACACCGGGGAGCTGTTTTTT. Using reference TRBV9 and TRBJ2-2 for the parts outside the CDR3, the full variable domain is DSGVTQTPKHLITATGQRVTLRCSPRSGDLSVYWYQQSLDQGLQFLIQYYNGEERAKGNILERFSAQQFPDLHSELNLSSLELGDSALYFCASSVAGGPDTGELFFGEGSRLTVL.

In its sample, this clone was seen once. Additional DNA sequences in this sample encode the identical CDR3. CDR3 nucleotide sequence: TGTGCCAGCAGTGAGTCCCCAGGGCAGCCCTACGAGCAGTACTTC. Translating it yields CASSESPGQPYEQYF. This chain uses TRBV6-1 with TRBJ2-7, with a weak D call TRBD1 (5 bases). CDR3 length equals 15 residues. CDR1 and CDR2 from the germline V gene are MNHNS and SASEGT. V was pared by 3 bases and J by 2 bases, with 14 bases between.

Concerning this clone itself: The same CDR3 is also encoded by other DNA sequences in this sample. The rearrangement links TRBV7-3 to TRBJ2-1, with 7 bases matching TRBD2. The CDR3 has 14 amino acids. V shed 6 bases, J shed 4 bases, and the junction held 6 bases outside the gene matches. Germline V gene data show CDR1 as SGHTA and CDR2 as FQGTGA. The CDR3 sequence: CASSLAGAYNEQFF. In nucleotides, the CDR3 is TGTGCCAGCAGTCTGGCGGGAGCATACAATGAGCAGTTCTTC.

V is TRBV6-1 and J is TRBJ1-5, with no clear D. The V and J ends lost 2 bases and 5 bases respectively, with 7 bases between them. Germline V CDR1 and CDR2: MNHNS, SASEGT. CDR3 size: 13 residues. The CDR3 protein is CASSEREDQPQHF. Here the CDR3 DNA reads TGTGCCAGCAGTGAACGCGAGGATCAGCCCCAGCATTTT.

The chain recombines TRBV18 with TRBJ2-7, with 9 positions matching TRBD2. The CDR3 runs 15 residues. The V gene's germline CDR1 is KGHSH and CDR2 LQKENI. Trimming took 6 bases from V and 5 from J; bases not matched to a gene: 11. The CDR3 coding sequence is TGTGCCAGCTCCCCTATAGCGGGAGATATCAACGAGCAGTACTTC. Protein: CASSPIAGDINEQYF.

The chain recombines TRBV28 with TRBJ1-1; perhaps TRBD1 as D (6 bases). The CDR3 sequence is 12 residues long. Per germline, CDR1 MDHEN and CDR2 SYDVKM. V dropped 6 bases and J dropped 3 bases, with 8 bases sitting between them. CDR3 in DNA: TGTGCCAGCAGATACAGGGACACTGAAGCTTTCTTT. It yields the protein CASRYRDTEAFF.

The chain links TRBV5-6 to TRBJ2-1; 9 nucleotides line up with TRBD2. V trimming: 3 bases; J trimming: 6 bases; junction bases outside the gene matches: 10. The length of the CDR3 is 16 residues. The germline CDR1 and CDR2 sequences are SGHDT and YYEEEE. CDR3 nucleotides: TGTGCCAGCAGCTGGCGCATTAGCGGGAGTCTCAATGAGCAGTTCTTC. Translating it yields CASSWRISGSLNEQFF.

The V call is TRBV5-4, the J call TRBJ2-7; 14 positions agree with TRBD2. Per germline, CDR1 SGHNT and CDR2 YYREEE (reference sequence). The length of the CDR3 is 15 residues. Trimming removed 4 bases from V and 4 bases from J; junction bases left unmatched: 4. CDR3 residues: CASSGGLAGEYEQYF. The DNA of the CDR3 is TGTGCCAGCAGCGGGGGACTAGCGGGAGAGTACGAGCAGTACTTC.

The CDR3 reads CASSVSGSALTYNEQFF. The CDR3 region has the DNA TGTGCCAGCAGCGTCAGCGGGAGCGCGCTTACCTACAATGAGCAGTTCTTC. V gene TRBV9 combines with J gene TRBJ2-1; 8 bases line up with TRBD2. This CDR3 comprises 17 residues. The trim removed 2 bases at V and 2 bases at J, leaving 9 bases unmatched. CDR1 and CDR2 from the germline V gene are SGDLS and YYNGEE.

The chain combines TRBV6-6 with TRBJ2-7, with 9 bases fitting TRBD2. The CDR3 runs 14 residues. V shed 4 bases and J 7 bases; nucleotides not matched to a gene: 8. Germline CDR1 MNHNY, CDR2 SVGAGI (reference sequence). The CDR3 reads CASSSLAGAREQYF. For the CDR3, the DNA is TGTGCCAGCAGTTCGTTAGCGGGAGCTAGGGAGCAGTACTTC.

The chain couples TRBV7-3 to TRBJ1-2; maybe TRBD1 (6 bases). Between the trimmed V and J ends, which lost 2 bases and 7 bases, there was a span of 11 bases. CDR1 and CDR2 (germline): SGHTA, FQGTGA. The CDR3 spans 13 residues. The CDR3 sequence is CASSLEGGVGYTF. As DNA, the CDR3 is TGTGCCAGCAGCTTAGAGGGGGGGGTTGGCTACACCTTC.

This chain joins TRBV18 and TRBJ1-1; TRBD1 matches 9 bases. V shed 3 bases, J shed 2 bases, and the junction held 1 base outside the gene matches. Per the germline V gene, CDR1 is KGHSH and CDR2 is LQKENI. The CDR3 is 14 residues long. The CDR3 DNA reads TGTGCCAGCTCACCGACAGGGGGAAACACTGAAGCTTTCTTT. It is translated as CASSPTGGNTEAFF.

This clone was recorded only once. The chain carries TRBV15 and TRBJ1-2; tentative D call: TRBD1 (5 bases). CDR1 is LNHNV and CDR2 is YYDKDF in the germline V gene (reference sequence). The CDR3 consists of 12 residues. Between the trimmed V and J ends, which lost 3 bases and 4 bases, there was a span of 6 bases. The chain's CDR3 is CATSSDSYGYTF. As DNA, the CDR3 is TGTGCCACCAGCAGTGACAGCTATGGCTACACCTTC.

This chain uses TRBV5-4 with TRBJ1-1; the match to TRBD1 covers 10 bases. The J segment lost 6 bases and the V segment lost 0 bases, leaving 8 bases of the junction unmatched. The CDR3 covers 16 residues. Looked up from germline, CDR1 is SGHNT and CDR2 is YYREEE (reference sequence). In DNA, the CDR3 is TGTGCCAGCAGCTTGGAGGGCCCGGGACAGGGGTCTGAAGCTTTCTTT. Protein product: CASSLEGPGQGSEAFF.